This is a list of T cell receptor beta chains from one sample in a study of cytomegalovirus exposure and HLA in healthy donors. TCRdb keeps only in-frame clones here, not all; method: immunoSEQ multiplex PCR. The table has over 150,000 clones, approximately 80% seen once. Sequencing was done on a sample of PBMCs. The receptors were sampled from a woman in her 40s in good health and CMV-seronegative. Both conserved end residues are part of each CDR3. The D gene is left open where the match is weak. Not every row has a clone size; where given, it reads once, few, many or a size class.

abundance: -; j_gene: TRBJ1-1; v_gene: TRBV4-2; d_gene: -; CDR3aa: CASSQSGGKGFWNTEAFF; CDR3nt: TGTGCCAGCAGCCAAAGCGGGGGTAAGGGGTTCTGGAACACTGAAGCTTTCTTT
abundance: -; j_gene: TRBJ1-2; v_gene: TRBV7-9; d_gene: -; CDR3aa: CASSLSSFEGYGYTF; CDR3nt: TGTGCCAGCAGCTTATCTTCCTTTGAGGGCTATGGCTACACCTTC
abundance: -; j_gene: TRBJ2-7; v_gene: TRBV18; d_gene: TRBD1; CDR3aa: CASSPRTGGDLLEEQYF; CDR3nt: TGTGCCAGCTCACCACGGACAGGGGGAGATCTCTTGGAGGAGCAGTACTTC
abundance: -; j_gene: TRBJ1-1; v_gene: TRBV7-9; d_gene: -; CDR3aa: CASSRGGKEAFF; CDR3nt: TGTGCCAGCAGCCGGGGAGGGAAGGAAGCTTTCTTT
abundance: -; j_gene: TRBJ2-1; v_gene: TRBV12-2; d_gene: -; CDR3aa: CASRSKGPGLADEQFF; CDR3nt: TGTGCAAGTCGCTCCAAAGGTCCGGGACTAGCGGATGAGCAGTTCTTC
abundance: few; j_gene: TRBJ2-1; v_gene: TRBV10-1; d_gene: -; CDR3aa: CASSFGASNEQFF; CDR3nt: TGCGCCAGCAGCTTCGGAGCGTCGAATGAGCAGTTCTTC
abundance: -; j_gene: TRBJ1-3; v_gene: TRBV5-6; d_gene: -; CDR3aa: CASSLEGGSVGNTTYF; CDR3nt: TGTGCCAGCAGCTTGGAGGGAGGCAGTGTTGGAAACACCACATATTTT
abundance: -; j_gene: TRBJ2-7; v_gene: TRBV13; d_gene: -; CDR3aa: CASSLGGVGEQYF; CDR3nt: TGTGCCAGCAGCTTAGGGGGAGTTGGCGAGCAGTACTTC
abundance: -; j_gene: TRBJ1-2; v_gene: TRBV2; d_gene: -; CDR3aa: CASSEREEYGYTF; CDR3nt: TGTGCCAGCAGTGAGAGGGAAGAGTATGGCTACACCTTC
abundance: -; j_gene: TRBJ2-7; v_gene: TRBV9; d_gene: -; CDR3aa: CASSPSPWGQGSSYEQYF; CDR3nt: TGTGCCAGCAGCCCAAGCCCGTGGGGGCAGGGCAGCTCCTACGAGCAGTACTTC
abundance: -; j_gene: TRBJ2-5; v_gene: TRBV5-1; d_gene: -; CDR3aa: CASSSLPAPGETQYF; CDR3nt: TGCGCCAGCAGCTCCCTCCCAGCGCCGGGGGAGACCCAGTACTTC
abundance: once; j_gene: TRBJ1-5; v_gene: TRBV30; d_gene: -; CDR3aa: CAWGGGLGNQPQHF; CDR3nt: TGTGCCTGGGGGGGAGGGTTGGGCAATCAGCCCCAGCATTTT
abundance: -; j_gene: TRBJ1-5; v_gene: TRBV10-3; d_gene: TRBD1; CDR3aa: CAISESGQGRPQHF; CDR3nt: TGTGCCATCAGTGAGTCGGGACAGGGTAGGCCCCAGCATTTT
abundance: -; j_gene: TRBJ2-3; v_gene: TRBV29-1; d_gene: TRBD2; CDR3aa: CSVARGADTQYF; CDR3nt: TGCAGCGTTGCGCGGGGGGCAGATACGCAGTATTTT
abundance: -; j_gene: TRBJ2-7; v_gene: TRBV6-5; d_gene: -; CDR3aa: CASRPSDSYEQYF; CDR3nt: TGTGCCAGCAGGCCTTCCGACAGCTACGAGCAGTACTTC
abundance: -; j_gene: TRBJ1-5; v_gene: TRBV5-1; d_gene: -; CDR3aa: CASSLAPGKDQPQHF; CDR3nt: TGCGCCAGCAGCTTGGCCCCAGGGAAGGATCAGCCCCAGCATTTT
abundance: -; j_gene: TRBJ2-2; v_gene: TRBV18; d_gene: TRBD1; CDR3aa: CASSPTRDRGSYLNTGELFF; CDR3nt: TGTGCCAGCTCACCGACTCGGGACAGGGGGTCGTACCTGAACACCGGGGAGCTGTTTTTT
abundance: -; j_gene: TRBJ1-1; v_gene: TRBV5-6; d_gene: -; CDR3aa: CASSLVRGSTEAFF; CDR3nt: TGTGCCAGCAGCTTGGTTAGGGGGTCCACTGAAGCTTTCTTT
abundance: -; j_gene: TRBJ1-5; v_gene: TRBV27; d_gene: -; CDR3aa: CASSFLAGSNQPQHF; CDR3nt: TGTGCCAGCAGTTTCCTAGCGGGAAGCAATCAGCCCCAGCATTTT
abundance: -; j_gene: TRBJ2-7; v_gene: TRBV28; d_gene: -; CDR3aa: CASTLDSSYEQYF; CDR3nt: TGTGCCAGCACCCTAGACAGCTCCTACGAGCAGTACTTC
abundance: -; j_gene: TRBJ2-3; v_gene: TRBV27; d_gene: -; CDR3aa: CASSFVDSPFTDTQYF; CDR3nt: TGTGCCAGCAGTTTCGTGGACTCTCCATTCACAGATACGCAGTATTTT
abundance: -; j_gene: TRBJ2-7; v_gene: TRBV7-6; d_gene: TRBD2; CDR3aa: CASSLERDLQYF; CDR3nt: TGTGCCAGCAGCTTAGAGCGGGACCTTCAGTACTTC
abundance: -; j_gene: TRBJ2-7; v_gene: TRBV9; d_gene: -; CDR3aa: CASSGSGVRSYEQYF; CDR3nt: TGTGCCAGCAGCGGTTCAGGGGTCCGCTCCTACGAGCAGTACTTC
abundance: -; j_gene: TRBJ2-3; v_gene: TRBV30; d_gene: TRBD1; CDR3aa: CAWSAGQGNTDTQYF; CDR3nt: TGTGCCTGGAGTGCGGGACAGGGAAACACAGATACGCAGTATTTT
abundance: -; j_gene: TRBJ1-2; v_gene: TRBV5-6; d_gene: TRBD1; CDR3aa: CASSLDRDDGYTF; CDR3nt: TGTGCCAGCAGCCTGGACAGGGACGACGGCTACACCTTC
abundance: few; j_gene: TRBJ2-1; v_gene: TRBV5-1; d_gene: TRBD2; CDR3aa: CASSFRLAGDEQFF; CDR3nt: TGCGCCAGCAGCTTCCGACTAGCGGGAGATGAGCAGTTCTTC
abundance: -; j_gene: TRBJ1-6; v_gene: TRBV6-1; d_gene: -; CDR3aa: CASSVPRGSGSPLHF; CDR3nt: TGTGCCAGCAGTGTCCCGAGAGGGTCGGGATCACCCCTCCACTTT
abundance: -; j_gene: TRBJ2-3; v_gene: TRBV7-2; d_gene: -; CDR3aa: CASRPGLSTDTQYF; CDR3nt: TGTGCCAGCAGACCGGGACTTAGCACAGATACGCAGTATTTT
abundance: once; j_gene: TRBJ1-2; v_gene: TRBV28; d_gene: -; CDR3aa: CASSSPPGTPGYTF; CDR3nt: TGTGCCAGCTCATCCCCCCCCGGGACACCTGGCTACACCTTC
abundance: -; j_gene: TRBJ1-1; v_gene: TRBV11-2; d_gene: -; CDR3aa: CASSLKRMENTEAFF; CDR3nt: TGTGCCAGCAGCTTAAAGCGGATGGAGAACACTGAAGCTTTCTTT
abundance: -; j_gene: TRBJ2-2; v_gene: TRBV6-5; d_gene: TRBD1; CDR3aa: CASSYAGTGVGELFF; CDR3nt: TGTGCCAGCAGTTACGCCGGGACAGGGGTCGGGGAGCTGTTTTTT
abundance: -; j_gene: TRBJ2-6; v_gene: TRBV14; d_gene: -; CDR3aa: CASSHLSGANVLTF; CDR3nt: TGTGCCAGCAGCCATCTATCTGGGGCCAACGTCCTGACTTTC
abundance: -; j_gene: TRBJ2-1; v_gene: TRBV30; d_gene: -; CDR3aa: CAWSEWENEQFF; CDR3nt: TGTGCCTGGAGTGAATGGGAGAATGAGCAGTTCTTC